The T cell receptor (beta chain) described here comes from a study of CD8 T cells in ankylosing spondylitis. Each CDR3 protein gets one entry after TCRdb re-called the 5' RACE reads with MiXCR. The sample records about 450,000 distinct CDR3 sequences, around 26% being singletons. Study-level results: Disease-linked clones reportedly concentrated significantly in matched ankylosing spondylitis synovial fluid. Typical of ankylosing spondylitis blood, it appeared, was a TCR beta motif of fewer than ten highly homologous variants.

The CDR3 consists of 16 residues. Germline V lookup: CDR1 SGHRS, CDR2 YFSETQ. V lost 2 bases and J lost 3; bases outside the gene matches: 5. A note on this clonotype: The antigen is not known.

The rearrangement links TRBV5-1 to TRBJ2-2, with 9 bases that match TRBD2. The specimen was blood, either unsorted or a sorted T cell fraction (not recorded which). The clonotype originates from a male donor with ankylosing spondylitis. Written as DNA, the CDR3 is TGCGCCAGCAGCTTCGGAGCGGGAGGTTACACCGGGGAGCTGTTTTTT. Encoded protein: CASSFGAGGYTGELFF. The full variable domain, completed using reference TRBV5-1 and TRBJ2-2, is KAGVTQTPRYLIKTRGQQVTLSCSPISGHRSVSWYQQTPGQGLQFLFEYFSETQRNKGNFPGRFSGRQFSNSRSEMNVSTLELGDSALYLCASSFGAGGYTGELFFGEGSRLTVL.